This is a list of T cell receptor beta chains from one sample in a study of OX40 agonist ivuxolimab in advanced cancers. The table came from immunoSEQ multiplex PCR; TCRdb's copy has only in-frame clones and leaves some out. The sample records about 73,000 clones, about nine tenths being singletons. The sequencing here drew on CD4+ or CD8+ T cells sorted from blood, taken in a trial of the OX40 agonist ivuxolimab. These receptors all come from an adult with an advanced solid tumor such as melanoma, head and neck, liver or kidney cancer. Each CDR3 is given with its conserved first and last residue. D genes are given only for firm matches. Size values are once, few and many counts, or a class for expanded clones, and some rows have none.

D: -; size: -; V: TRBV5-4; J: TRBJ2-2; DNA: TGTGCCAGCAGCCCCCAGGGGGGGGGATACACCGGGGAGCTGTTTTTT; CDR3: CASSPQGGGYTGELFF
D: -; size: -; V: TRBV2; J: TRBJ1-5; DNA: TGTGCCAGCAGTACCAGGGGACGGCCCCAGCATTTT; CDR3: CASSTRGRPQHF
D: -; size: -; V: TRBV7-9; J: TRBJ1-3; DNA: TGTGCCAGCAGCCTAGGGAGCTCTGGAAACACCATATATTTT; CDR3: CASSLGSSGNTIYF
D: TRBD1; size: once; V: TRBV18; J: TRBJ1-2; DNA: TGTGCCAGCTCACCACCATTTGGACAGGGGTTTGGCTACACCTTC; CDR3: CASSPPFGQGFGYTF
D: TRBD1; size: -; V: TRBV6-1; J: TRBJ2-1; DNA: TGTGCCAGCAGTGCCAATCCCCCCGGGACAGGAGACAATGAGCAGTTCTTC; CDR3: CASSANPPGTGDNEQFF
D: TRBD2; size: -; V: TRBV5-1; J: TRBJ2-3; DNA: TGCGCCAGCAGCTCCGATTTAGCGGGAAACGTGCTAGATACGCAGTATTTT; CDR3: CASSSDLAGNVLDTQYF
D: -; size: -; V: TRBV30; J: TRBJ1-2; DNA: TGTGCCTGGAGTCGAGTTTATGGCTACACCTTC; CDR3: CAWSRVYGYTF
D: -; size: -; V: TRBV28; J: TRBJ1-6; DNA: TGTGCCAGCAGTTTAACGTCGGGCCCGGTGCCTTCACCCCTCCACTTT; CDR3: CASSLTSGPVPSPLHF
D: -; size: once; V: TRBV7-3; J: TRBJ2-6; DNA: TGTGCCAGCCGGGACGCTGGGGCCAACGTCCTGACTTTC; CDR3: CASRDAGANVLTF
D: -; size: -; V: TRBV5-1; J: TRBJ1-4; DNA: TGCGCCAGCAGCCCCACAGGGACTGAAAAACTGTTTTTT; CDR3: CASSPTGTEKLFF
D: TRBD1; size: -; V: TRBV6-5; J: TRBJ1-4; DNA: TGTGCCAGCAGAAGGGACAGCCTTAATGAAAAACTGTTTTTT; CDR3: CASRRDSLNEKLFF
D: TRBD2; size: -; V: TRBV30; J: TRBJ2-7; DNA: TGTGCCTGGAACACCCCTGTGGCGCGGGGGGAGGACGAGCAGTACTTC; CDR3: CAWNTPVARGEDEQYF
D: -; size: -; V: TRBV19; J: TRBJ1-6; DNA: TGTGCCTCCAAGGGCGGGGGCGTACCCCTCCACTTT; CDR3: CASKGGGVPLHF
D: -; size: once; V: TRBV18; J: TRBJ1-3; DNA: TGTGCCAGCTCACAATCATTACCCGTAGGACACTTCTCTGGAAACACCATATATTTT; CDR3: CASSQSLPVGHFSGNTIYF
D: TRBD1; size: -; V: TRBV19; J: TRBJ1-5; DNA: TGTGCCAGTACCAAATCCCCACGACAGGGGATTAGCAATCAGCCCCAGCATTTT; CDR3: CASTKSPRQGISNQPQHF
D: -; size: -; V: TRBV28; J: TRBJ2-3; DNA: TGTGCCAGCAAAAGGGACCTAGGCACAGATACGCAGTATTTT; CDR3: CASKRDLGTDTQYF
D: -; size: once; V: TRBV11-2; J: TRBJ1-6; DNA: TGTGCCAGCAGGAGCCAGCTTTCCTATAATTCACCCCTCCACTTT; CDR3: CASRSQLSYNSPLHF
D: -; size: -; V: TRBV7-9; J: TRBJ2-3; DNA: TGTGCCAGCACCAGCGTGGCTACAGATACGCAGTATTTT; CDR3: CASTSVATDTQYF
D: -; size: -; V: TRBV6-5; J: TRBJ2-5; DNA: TGTGCCAGCAGGAAGGGGGGCCAAGAGACCCAGTACTTC; CDR3: CASRKGGQETQYF
D: -; size: -; V: TRBV11-2; J: TRBJ2-3; DNA: TGTGCCAGCAGCTTAGCCATAGGAAACTACCCAGATACGCAGTATTTT; CDR3: CASSLAIGNYPDTQYF
D: TRBD1; size: few; V: TRBV7-2; J: TRBJ1-5; DNA: TGTGCCAGCAGCTTAGCGTCAGGGGGGGGCAGCAATCAGCCCCAGCATTTT; CDR3: CASSLASGGGSNQPQHF
D: TRBD1; size: -; V: TRBV11-2; J: TRBJ1-2; DNA: TGTGCCAGCAGCCACACGCCTGCAGCGGGACAGGGGGTCTATGGCTACACCTTC; CDR3: CASSHTPAAGQGVYGYTF
D: -; size: -; V: TRBV6-1; J: TRBJ2-5; DNA: TGTGCCAGCAGTGAAGGGGCTCGGGAGACCCAGTACTTC; CDR3: CASSEGARETQYF
D: TRBD1; size: -; V: TRBV30; J: TRBJ2-7; DNA: TGTGCCTGGCAGACAGGGGGCTTCTCCTACGAGCAGTACTTC; CDR3: CAWQTGGFSYEQYF
D: -; size: -; V: TRBV9; J: TRBJ1-3; DNA: TGTGCCAGCAGCGTAGATGCAGGGGATTTACTTGGAAACACCATATATTTT; CDR3: CASSVDAGDLLGNTIYF
D: -; size: -; V: TRBV7-3; J: TRBJ1-1; DNA: TGTGCCAGCAGCTTAGAACGGAACACTGAAGCTTTCTTT; CDR3: CASSLERNTEAFF
D: -; size: -; V: TRBV30; J: TRBJ1-4; DNA: TGTGCCTGGAGTGTGGGACGGGGGCTGGCTAATGAAAAACTGTTTTTT; CDR3: CAWSVGRGLANEKLFF
D: -; size: -; V: TRBV9; J: TRBJ1-2; DNA: TGTGCCAGCAGCGTTCAGGGAGGGGGAGGCTACACCTTC; CDR3: CASSVQGGGGYTF
D: TRBD1; size: -; V: TRBV9; J: TRBJ1-5; DNA: TGTGCCAGCAGCGCAGGGGGCGCGGGATCCCAGCCCCAGCATTTT; CDR3: CASSAGGAGSQPQHF
D: -; size: -; V: TRBV27; J: TRBJ2-5; DNA: TGTGCCAGCAGTCAAGGGGCGGCGGGAAGGGAGACCCAGTACTTC; CDR3: CASSQGAAGRETQYF
D: -; size: -; V: TRBV6-1; J: TRBJ2-1; DNA: TGTGCCAGCAGTGCCTCGTCCGCACCAAGGGGTGAGCAGTTCTTC; CDR3: CASSASSAPRGEQFF
D: -; size: -; V: TRBV6-1; J: TRBJ2-4; DNA: TGTGCCAGCAGTGAACTGGGAGCCAAAAACATTCAGTACTTC; CDR3: CASSELGAKNIQYF
D: TRBD2; size: -; V: TRBV5-4; J: TRBJ2-3; DNA: TGTGCCAGCAGCTTGTGGCTAGCGGGAGGAAACACAGATACGCAGTATTTT; CDR3: CASSLWLAGGNTDTQYF
D: TRBD1; size: -; V: TRBV18; J: TRBJ2-2; DNA: TGTGCCAGCTCATCAACAGGGGGAAGCACCGGGGAGCTGTTTTTT; CDR3: CASSSTGGSTGELFF
D: TRBD1; size: -; V: TRBV7-3; J: TRBJ1-2; DNA: TGTGCCAGCAGCCCCGGGACAGCTAATTATGGCTACACCTTC; CDR3: CASSPGTANYGYTF
D: -; size: -; V: TRBV5-5; J: TRBJ1-2; DNA: TGTGCCAGCAGCCCCCCAAACGGGGAAGGCTACACCTTC; CDR3: CASSPPNGEGYTF
D: -; size: -; V: TRBV6-5; J: TRBJ2-7; DNA: TGTGCCAGCAGTTACCCGCAGACAGACACAGCCGAGCAGTACTTC; CDR3: CASSYPQTDTAEQYF
D: TRBD2; size: -; V: TRBV6-1; J: TRBJ2-1; DNA: TGTGCCAGCAGGAAACTAGCGGGATCCCCTAATGAGCAGTTCTTC; CDR3: CASRKLAGSPNEQFF
D: TRBD2; size: -; V: TRBV7-9; J: TRBJ2-7; DNA: TGTGCCAGCAGCTTTGGAAGGACTAGCGGTTACGAGCAGTACTTC; CDR3: CASSFGRTSGYEQYF
D: TRBD1; size: -; V: TRBV25-1; J: TRBJ1-3; DNA: TGTGCCAGCGTGGGGGGACAGCAAATCTCTGGAAACACCATATATTTT; CDR3: CASVGGQQISGNTIYF
D: -; size: -; V: TRBV2; J: TRBJ1-3; DNA: TGTGCCAGCACCCGGACCTCCTCTGGAAACACCATATATTTT; CDR3: CASTRTSSGNTIYF
D: -; size: -; V: TRBV1; J: TRBJ1-1; DNA: TGCACCAGCAGCCAAGATATCAGGGGGGCCTACCAATTTGAAGCTTTCTTT; CDR3: CTSSQDIRGAYQFEAFF
D: -; size: -; V: TRBV7-2; J: TRBJ1-6; DNA: TGTGCCAGCAGCTTACTCGGCCCTAATTCACCCCTCCACTTT; CDR3: CASSLLGPNSPLHF
D: -; size: -; V: TRBV18; J: TRBJ2-3; DNA: TGTGCCAGCTCACCACTTGGCGGGACAAGCACAGATACGCAGTATTTT; CDR3: CASSPLGGTSTDTQYF
D: -; size: -; V: TRBV19; J: TRBJ1-5; DNA: TGTGCCAGTAGTATAGCCAGGGGCTCAGGGCATCAGCCCCAGCATTTT; CDR3: CASSIARGSGHQPQHF
D: -; size: -; V: TRBV6-5; J: TRBJ1-2; DNA: TGTGCCAGCAGGCGGGACTCCACCGGCTATGGCTACACCTTC; CDR3: CASRRDSTGYGYTF
D: -; size: -; V: TRBV5-1; J: TRBJ2-2; DNA: TGCGCCAGCAGCTTGGGGCAGAACACCGGGGAGCTGTTTTTT; CDR3: CASSLGQNTGELFF
D: -; size: -; V: TRBV5-1; J: TRBJ1-6; DNA: TGCGCCAGCAGCTTGGCCGGGCCCCTGAGCTCCTATAATTCACCCCTCCACTTT; CDR3: CASSLAGPLSSYNSPLHF
D: -; size: -; V: TRBV6-1; J: TRBJ1-3; DNA: TGTGCCAGCTCTGCGCAGGAGGGGCGCGGAAACACCATATATTTT; CDR3: CASSAQEGRGNTIYF
D: TRBD2; size: -; V: TRBV13; J: TRBJ2-7; DNA: TGTGCCAGCAGCCGGACTAGCGGGAGTTACGAGCAGTACTTC; CDR3: CASSRTSGSYEQYF
D: TRBD1; size: -; V: TRBV11-2; J: TRBJ2-7; DNA: TGTGCCAGCAGCTTAAGACAGGGTCATAGGGAGCAGTACTTC; CDR3: CASSLRQGHREQYF
D: -; size: -; V: TRBV4-2; J: TRBJ1-2; DNA: TGTGCCAGCAGCCAAGAGGGCAGGAAAGGGGATGGCTACACCTTC; CDR3: CASSQEGRKGDGYTF